This record concerns one TCR beta chain sequence. The antigen it binds to is not known. Base qualities were left out, and no much larger clone turns up one base away. These data come from a study of blood T cell repertoires in COVID-19 (dated by TCRdb to about 2020). For context, the study as a whole: Samples from collaborators originated in the United States, Italy and Spain and spanned both the acute and convalescent phases of COVID-19. Subjects who had been exposed to COVID-19, were actively infected with it, or had recovered from it provided the deeply sampled blood TCRbeta repertoires that made up the dataset. The repertoires were made available in a free public database intended to serve as a resource for research on the immune response to SARS-CoV-2. Sample metadata almost always included a de-identified subject ID, COVID-19 status, age in years and sex. The samples were drawn from the first 160 participants of the ongoing ImmuneRACE study and from under 1,500 subjects provided by 6 global collaborators. Where HLA class I and class II types were available, the types were taken from metadata supplied by the sample provider, not from assay-based typing. The material from the prospective study consisted of cDNA or gDNA derived from T cells, B-cell-depleted T cells, or PBMCs.

Participants in the prospective study were aged about 18 to 90 years, lived in about two dozen United States geographic areas, and enrolled through a virtual design. Cohort assignment in the prospective study relied on participant-reported clinical history from a screening survey and a study questionnaire. Recovered participants in ImmuneRACE Cohort 3 were defined as having two consecutive negative NP/OP PCR tests, clearance from a healthcare professional, or resolution of symptoms. Mobile phlebotomists in the prospective study collected whole blood, serum and a nasopharyngeal or oropharyngeal swab from every participant. Participants in the prospective study had the option to provide additional blood draws and questionnaires over an approximately 2-month period. Before DNA extraction, prospective study blood samples were shipped either frozen or at room temperature. What the study reported, not specific to this receptor: How much clinical and demographic metadata was included differed by source and by participant, and the metadata was provided uncurated.

The immunoSEQ Assay, a bias-controlled multiplex PCR, was used to amplify TCRbeta CDR3 regions from genomic DNA. Per the source publication's procedure: Nucleated cell counts per sample were estimated from amplification of reference gene primers within the assay. To quantify the absolute abundance of each unique TCRbeta CDR3 rearrangement, sequence reads were collapsed and filtered. For each sample, productive Simpson clonality was calculated as the square root of Simpson's diversity index over productive rearrangements. TCRdb limited this immuneACCESS table to in-frame rearrangements with V and J called. A share of clones is missing; checked studies link under half to unresolved V genes, and the rest is unexplained. V, J and clone size reflect that table, while D and trimming were determined from the DNA. A total of fewer than 200,000 clones appear in this sample, about 80% of them only once. The ten largest account for roughly 12% of the sample.

The CDR3 sequence holds 15 residues, the cysteine and phenylalanine included. This entry keeps only the CDR3 DNA: 45 bases, framed from base 1. CDR1 and CDR2 are drawn from the germline V gene: MNHEY, SVGAGI. V gives up 7 bases and J gives up 3 bases, and the segment between their germline ends measures 15 bases. The rearranged segments are TRBV6-5 and TRBJ1-4, with TRBD1 as a weak D call on 6 bases. The sequencing sample was made of PBMCs or T cells enriched from blood (not recorded which). This sequence originates from a middle-aged man who had recovered from COVID-19. At the DNA level, the sequence is TGTGCCAGCAAAGGGTGGGGGCTCGCTAATGAAAAACTGTTTTTT. Its protein is CASKGWGLANEKLFF.